This note documents a single T cell receptor beta chain sequence. Its specific antigen is unknown. It has no much larger one-base neighbor in the sample; base qualities were not kept. To demonstrate the VDJtools post-analysis software, TCR beta repertoires were profiled from the peripheral blood of 13 young patients with multiple sclerosis. The patients with multiple sclerosis were children and adolescents between about 6 and 17 years of age. CDR1 and CDR2 (SSHAT, FNYEAQ) derive from the germline V gene (reference sequence). Trimming leaves V shorter by 2 bases and J shorter by 5 bases, with the junction holding 4 bases beyond the gene matches. The cysteine opens and the phenylalanine closes a CDR3 of 14 amino acids. Only the CDR3 region is kept as DNA, spanning 42 bases read in frame from base 1. The receptor library was made with PCR. TCRdb records Illumina HiSeq 2500 as the sequencer. Unique molecular identifiers were incorporated into TCR beta cDNA libraries to reduce PCR and sequencing biases. Per 1 to 10 million input T cells, some 500,000 cDNA molecules were obtained, such that each molecule approximated one T cell. The patient libraries were prepared and sequenced with the same protocol used for the earlier healthy control dataset. Samples belonging to the same batch were prepared together, multiplexed and sequenced on a shared HiSeq lane. In the paper's pipeline: Raw barcoded reads were processed with MIGEC, and single-read molecular identifier groups were discarded before consensus assembly and CDR3 extraction. Clonotype tables were post-analysed with VDJtools, normalizing diversity by down-sampling all datasets to the smallest sample size. To correct batch-related cross-sample contamination, repertoire overlap clustering matched CDR3 amino acid sequences but not nucleotide sequences. The raw public reads went through TCRdb reprocessing: fastp at Q25, MiXCR clone calling, in-frame beta chains kept. Under each unique CDR3 protein, matching rows form one entry showing the most common genes and DNA. The V and J calls come from TCRdb's annotation, not from the publication. For this sample the table gives about 680,000 distinct CDR3 sequences, of which approximately 59% were detected only once. About 11% of the sample comes from the top ten.

This entry comes from a study of post-analysis software for immune sequencing data (dated by TCRdb to the mid-2010s). General notes on the study: Disease courses on record covered relapsing-remitting, secondary progressive and progressive-relapsing multiple sclerosis, though some patients had no subtype annotation. Patient repertoires were compared against ten to eleven previously published healthy control repertoires from donors aged about 6 to 26 years. A subset of samples was prepared in parallel using single-end sample barcoding, then pooled and co-amplified after Illumina adapter ligation. General study outcomes and caveats: Compared with controls, multiple sclerosis patients had significantly lower normalized Chao1 diversity, a finding suggesting substantial peripheral T-cell clonal expansion. The control group was slightly older than the multiple sclerosis patient group. About five TRBV segments, including TRBV5-6, TRBV5-1 and TRBV20-1, were significantly more frequent in patients than controls. Direct clustering with F measure showed strong co-clustering of samples prepared in the same batch, prompting a batch-effect correction.

The specimen sequenced was blood. The chain employs TRBV7-7 and TRBJ2-3; the junction holds 7 bases that match TRBD1. The source of this sequence is a girl between 2 and 10 years old with multiple sclerosis. The bases read TGTGCCAGCAGCTTACACAGGGGTATAGATACGCAGTATTTT. The translation is CASSLHRGIDTQYF.